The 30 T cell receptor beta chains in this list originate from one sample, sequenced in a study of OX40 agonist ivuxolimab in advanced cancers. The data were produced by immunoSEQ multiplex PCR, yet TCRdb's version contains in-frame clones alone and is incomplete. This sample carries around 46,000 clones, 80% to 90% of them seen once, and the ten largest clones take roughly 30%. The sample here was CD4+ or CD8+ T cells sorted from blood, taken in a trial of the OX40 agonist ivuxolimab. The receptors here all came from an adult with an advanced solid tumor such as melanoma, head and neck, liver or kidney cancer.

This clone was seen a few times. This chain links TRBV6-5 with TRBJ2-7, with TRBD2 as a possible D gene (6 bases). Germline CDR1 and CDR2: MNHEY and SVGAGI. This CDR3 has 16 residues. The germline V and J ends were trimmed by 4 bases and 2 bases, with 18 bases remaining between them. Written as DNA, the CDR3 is TGTGCCAGCAGTTGGGCGTTAGGGGACTTAACCTACGAGCAGTACTTC. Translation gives CASSWALGDLTYEQYF.

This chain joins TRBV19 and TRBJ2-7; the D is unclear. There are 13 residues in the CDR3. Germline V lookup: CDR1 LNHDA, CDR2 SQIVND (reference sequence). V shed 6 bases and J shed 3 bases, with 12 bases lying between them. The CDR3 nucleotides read TGTGCCAGTAGCACCGGGTGGTTCTACGAGCAGTACTTC. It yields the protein CASSTGWFYEQYF.

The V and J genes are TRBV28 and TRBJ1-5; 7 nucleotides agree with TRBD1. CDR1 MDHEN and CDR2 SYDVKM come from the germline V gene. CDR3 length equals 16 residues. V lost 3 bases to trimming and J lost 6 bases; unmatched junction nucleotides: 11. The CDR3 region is CASSFLPGQPSQPQHF. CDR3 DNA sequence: TGTGCCAGCAGTTTCCTCCCGGGACAGCCCAGTCAGCCCCAGCATTTT. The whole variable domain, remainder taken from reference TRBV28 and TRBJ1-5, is DVKVTQSSRYLVKRTGEKVFLECVQDMDHENMFWYRQDPGLGLRLIYFSYDVKMKEKGDIPEGYSVSREKKERFSLILESASTNQTSMYLCASSFLPGQPSQPQHFGDGTRLSIL.

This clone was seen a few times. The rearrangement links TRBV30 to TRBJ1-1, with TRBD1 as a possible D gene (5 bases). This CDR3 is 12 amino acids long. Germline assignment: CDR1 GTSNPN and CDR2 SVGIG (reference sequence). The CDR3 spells CQGWGDGHEAFF. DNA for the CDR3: TGTCAGGGCTGGGGGGACGGTCATGAAGCTTTCTTT.

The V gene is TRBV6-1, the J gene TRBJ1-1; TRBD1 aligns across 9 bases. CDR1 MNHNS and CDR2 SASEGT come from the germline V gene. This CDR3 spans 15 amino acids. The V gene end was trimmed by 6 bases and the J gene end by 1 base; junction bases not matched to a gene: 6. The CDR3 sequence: CASRKLQGANTEAFF. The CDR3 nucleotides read TGTGCCAGCAGAAAACTACAGGGGGCGAACACTGAAGCTTTCTTT.

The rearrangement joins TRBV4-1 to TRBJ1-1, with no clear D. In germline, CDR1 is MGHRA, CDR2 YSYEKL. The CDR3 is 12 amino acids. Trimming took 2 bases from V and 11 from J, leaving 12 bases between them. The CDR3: CASSQPPGRAFF. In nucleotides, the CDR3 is TGCGCCAGCAGCCAACCCCCAGGACGTGCTTTCTTT.

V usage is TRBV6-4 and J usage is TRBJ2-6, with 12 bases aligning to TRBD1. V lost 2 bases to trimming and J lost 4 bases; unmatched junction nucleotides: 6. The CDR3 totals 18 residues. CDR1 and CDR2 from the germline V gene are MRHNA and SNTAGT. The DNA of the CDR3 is TGTGCCAGCAGTGACAGGGGACAGGGGGCATGCGGGGCCAACGTCCTGACTTTC. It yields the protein CASSDRGQGACGANVLTF.

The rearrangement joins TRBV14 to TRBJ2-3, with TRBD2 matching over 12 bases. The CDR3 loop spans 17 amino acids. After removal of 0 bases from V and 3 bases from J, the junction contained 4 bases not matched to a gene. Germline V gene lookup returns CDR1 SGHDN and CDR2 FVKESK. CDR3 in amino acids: CASSQEYGLAGTDTQYF. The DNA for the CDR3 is TGTGCCAGCAGCCAAGAATACGGACTAGCGGGGACAGATACGCAGTATTTT.

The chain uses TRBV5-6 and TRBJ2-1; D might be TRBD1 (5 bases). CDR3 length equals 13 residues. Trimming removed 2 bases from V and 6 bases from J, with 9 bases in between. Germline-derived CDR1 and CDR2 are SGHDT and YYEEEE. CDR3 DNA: TGTGCCAGCAGCTTTGGGGCCGTCAATGAGCAGTTCTTC. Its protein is CASSFGAVNEQFF.

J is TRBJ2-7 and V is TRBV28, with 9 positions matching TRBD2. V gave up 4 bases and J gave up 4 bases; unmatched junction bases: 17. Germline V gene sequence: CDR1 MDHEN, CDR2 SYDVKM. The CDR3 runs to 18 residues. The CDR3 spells CASSSKGGLAGMRYEQYF. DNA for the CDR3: TGTGCCAGCAGTTCCAAAGGGGGGCTAGCGGGAATGAGATACGAGCAGTACTTC.

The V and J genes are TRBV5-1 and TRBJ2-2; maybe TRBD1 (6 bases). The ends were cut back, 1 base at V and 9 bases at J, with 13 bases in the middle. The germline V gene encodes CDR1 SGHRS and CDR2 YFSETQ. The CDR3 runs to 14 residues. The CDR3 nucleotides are TGCGCCAGCAGCTTGTCAGGGGATGAGCGGGAGCTGTTTTTT. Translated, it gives CASSLSGDERELFF.

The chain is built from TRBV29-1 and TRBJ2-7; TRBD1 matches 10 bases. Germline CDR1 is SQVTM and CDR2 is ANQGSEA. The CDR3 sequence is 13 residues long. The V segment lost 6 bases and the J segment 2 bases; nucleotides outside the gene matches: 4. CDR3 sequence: CSVSDRGAYEQYF. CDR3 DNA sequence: TGCAGCGTCTCGGACAGGGGGGCCTACGAGCAGTACTTC.

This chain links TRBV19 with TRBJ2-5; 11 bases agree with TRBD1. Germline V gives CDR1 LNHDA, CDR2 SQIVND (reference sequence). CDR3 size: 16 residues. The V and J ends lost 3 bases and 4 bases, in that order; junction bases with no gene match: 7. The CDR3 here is CASSMGDRGRGETQYF. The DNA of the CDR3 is TGTGCCAGTAGTATGGGGGACAGGGGGAGGGGAGAGACCCAGTACTTC.

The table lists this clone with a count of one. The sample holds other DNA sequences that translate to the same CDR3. The CDR3 sequence is CASSLDSYNEQFF. CDR3 DNA: TGTGCCAGCAGCTTGGACTCGTACAATGAGCAGTTCTTC. V and J are TRBV5-6 and TRBJ2-1; D call uncertain. The V and J ends lost 0 bases and 4 bases respectively, with 5 bases between them. The CDR3 runs to 13 residues. The germline gives CDR1 SGHDT, CDR2 YYEEEE.

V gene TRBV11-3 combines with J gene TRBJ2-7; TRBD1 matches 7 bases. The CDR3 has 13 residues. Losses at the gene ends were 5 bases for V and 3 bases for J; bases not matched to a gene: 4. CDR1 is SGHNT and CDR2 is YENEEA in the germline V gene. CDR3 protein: CASSRRDSYEQYF. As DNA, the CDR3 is TGTGCCAGCAGCCGACGGGACAGCTACGAGCAGTACTTC. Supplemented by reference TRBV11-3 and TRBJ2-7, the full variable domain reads EAGVVQSPRYKIIEKKQPVAFWCNPISGHNTLYWYLQNLGQGPELLIRYENEEAVDDSQLPKDRFSAERLKGVDSTLKIQPAELGDSAVYLCASSRRDSYEQYFGPGTRLTVT.

The CDR3 DNA reads TGTGCCAGCATCGAGCTACAGGGGGGACAGGAAAAACTGTTTTTT. It is translated as CASIELQGGQEKLFF. This rearrangement joins TRBV2 to TRBJ1-4, with 8 nucleotides matching TRBD1. V shed 7 bases and J 8 bases; nucleotides not matched to a gene: 12. This CDR3 comprises 15 residues. Germline loops: CDR1 SNHLY, CDR2 FYNNEI.

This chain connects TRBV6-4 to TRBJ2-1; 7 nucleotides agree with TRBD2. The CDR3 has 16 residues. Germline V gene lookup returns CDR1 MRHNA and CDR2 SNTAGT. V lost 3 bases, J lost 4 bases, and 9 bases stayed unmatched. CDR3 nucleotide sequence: TGTGCCAGCAGTGAAAGGTGGGGAGGGCCTTACAATGAGCAGTTCTTC. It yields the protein CASSERWGGPYNEQFF.

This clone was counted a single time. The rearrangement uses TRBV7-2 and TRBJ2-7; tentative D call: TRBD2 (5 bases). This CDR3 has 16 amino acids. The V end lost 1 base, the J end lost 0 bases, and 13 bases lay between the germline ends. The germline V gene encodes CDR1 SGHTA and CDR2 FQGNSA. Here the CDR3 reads CASSLDPSGYSYEQYF. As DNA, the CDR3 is TGTGCCAGCAGCTTAGATCCGTCGGGATACTCCTACGAGCAGTACTTC.

The CDR3, as DNA: TGTGCCAGCAGTTATGACACTGAAGCTTTCTTT. This encodes CASSYDTEAFF. The chain is built from TRBV6-6 and TRBJ1-1; D ambiguous. The V and J ends lost 3 bases and 3 bases respectively, with 2 bases between them. The CDR3 runs 11 residues. Germline CDR1 MNHNY, CDR2 SVGAGI (reference sequence).

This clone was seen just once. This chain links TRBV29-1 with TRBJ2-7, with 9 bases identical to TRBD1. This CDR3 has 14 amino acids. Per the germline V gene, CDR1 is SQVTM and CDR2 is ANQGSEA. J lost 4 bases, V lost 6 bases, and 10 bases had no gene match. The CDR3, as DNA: TGCAGCGTGGCACCGGGACAGGGAATTTACGAGCAGTACTTC. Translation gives CSVAPGQGIYEQYF.

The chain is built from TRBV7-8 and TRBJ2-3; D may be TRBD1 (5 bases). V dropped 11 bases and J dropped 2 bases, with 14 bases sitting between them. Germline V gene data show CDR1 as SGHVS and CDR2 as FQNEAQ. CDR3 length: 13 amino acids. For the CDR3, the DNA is TGTGCCGACAGTGGGGAATCCACAGATACGCAGTATTTT. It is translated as CADSGESTDTQYF.

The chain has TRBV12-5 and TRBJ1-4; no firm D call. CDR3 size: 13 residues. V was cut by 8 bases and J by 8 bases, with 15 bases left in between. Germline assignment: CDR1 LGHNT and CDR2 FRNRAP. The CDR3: CASRTGVDEKLFF. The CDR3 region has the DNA TGTGCTAGTCGGACCGGGGTAGACGAAAAACTGTTTTTT. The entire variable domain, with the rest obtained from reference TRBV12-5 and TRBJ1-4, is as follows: DARVTQTPRHKVTEMGQEVTMRCQPILGHNTVFWYRQTMMQGLELLAYFRNRAPLDDSGMPKDRFSAEMPDATLATLKIQPSEPRDSAVYFCASRTGVDEKLFFGSGTQLSVL.

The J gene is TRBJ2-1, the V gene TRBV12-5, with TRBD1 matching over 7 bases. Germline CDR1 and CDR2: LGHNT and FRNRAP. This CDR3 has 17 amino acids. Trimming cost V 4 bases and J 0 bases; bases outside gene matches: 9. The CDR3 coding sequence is TGTGCTAGTGGTTCTGACCACAGGGGCGGCTCCTACAATGAGCAGTTCTTC. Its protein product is CASGSDHRGGSYNEQFF.

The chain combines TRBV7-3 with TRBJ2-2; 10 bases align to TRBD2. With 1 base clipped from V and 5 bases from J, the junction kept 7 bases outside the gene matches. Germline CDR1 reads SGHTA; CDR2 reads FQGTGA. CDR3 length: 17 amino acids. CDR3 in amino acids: CASSLRLAGDETGELFF. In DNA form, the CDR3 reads TGTGCCAGCAGCTTAAGGCTAGCGGGAGATGAAACCGGGGAGCTGTTTTTT.

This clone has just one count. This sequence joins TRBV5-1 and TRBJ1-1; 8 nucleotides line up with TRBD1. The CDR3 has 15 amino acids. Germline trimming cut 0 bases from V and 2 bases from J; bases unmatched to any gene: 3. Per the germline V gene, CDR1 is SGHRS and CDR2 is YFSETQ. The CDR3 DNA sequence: TGCGCCAGCAGCTTGGCCCAGGGGGCCAACACTGAAGCTTTCTTT. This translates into CASSLAQGANTEAFF.

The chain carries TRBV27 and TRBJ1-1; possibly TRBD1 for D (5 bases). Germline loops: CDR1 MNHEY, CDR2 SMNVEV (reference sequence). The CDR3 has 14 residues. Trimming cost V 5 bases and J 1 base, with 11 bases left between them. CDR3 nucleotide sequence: TGTGCCAGCAGTCTCACCGGGACGAACACTGAAGCTTTCTTT. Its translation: CASSLTGTNTEAFF.

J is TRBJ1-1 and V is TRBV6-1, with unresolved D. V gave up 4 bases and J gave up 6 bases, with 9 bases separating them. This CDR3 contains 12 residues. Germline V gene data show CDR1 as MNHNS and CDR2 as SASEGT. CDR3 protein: CASSGLAAEAFF. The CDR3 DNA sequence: TGTGCCAGCAGTGGTTTGGCCGCTGAAGCTTTCTTT.

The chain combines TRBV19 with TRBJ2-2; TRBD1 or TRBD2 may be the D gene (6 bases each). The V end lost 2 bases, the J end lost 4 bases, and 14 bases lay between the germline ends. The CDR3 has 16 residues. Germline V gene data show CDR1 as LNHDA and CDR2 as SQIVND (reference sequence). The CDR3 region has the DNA TGTGCCAGTAGTATAAATCCCAGGGGAGGCACCGGGGAGCTGTTTTTT. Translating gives CASSINPRGGTGELFF.

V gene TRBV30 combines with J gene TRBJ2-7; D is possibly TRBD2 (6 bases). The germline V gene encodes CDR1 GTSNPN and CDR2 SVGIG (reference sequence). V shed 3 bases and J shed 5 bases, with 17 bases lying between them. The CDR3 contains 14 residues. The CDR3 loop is CAWSLLGGYHEQYF. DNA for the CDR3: TGTGCCTGGAGCCTACTTGGAGGGTACCACGAGCAGTACTTC. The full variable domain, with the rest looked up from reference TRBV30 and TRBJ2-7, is SQTIHQWPATLVQPVGSPLSLECTVEGTSNPNLYWYRQAAGRGLQLLFYSVGIGQISSEVPQNLSASRPQDRQFILSSKKLLLSDSGFYLCAWSLLGGYHEQYFGPGTRLTVT.

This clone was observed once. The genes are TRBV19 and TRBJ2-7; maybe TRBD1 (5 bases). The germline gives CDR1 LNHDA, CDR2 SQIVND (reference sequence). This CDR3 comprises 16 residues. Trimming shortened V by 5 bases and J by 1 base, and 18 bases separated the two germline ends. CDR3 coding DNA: TGTGCCAGTAGTCCAGGTTCTGGGGCGATATCCTACGAGCAGTACTTC. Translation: CASSPGSGAISYEQYF.